A single sample gave rise to the 28 T cell receptor beta chains below, sequenced in a study of T cell repertoires in cytomegalovirus infection. A single record per CDR3 protein comes from TCRdb applying MiXCR to the reads. The profile shows 360,000 or so distinct CDR3 sequences, about a third of them singletons. No antigen has been assigned to these receptors. The sequencing here drew on cultured PBMCs, taken from culture after CMV antigen stimulation. Every receptor here comes from a human donor in good health (CMV status not recorded). Some clones in this sample may be carry-over from other donors' samples.

This clonotype was counted between two and nine times. The V and J genes are TRBV7-6 and TRBJ1-2; D remains unclear. Trimming took off 4 bases at V and 0 bases at J, with 12 bases between the two ends. This CDR3 is 15 amino acids long. Germline CDR1 reads SGHVS; CDR2 reads FNYEAQ. The CDR3 here is CASSSIGRANYGYTF. CDR3 nucleotides: TGTGCCAGCAGCTCAATAGGACGGGCTAACTATGGCTACACCTTC.

This clonotype has a handful of counts. V gene TRBV6-5 combines with J gene TRBJ2-1; 9 positions match TRBD2. There are 16 residues in the CDR3. Unmatched junction bases numbered 8, after V lost 2 bases and J lost 6 bases. Germline lookup yields CDR1 MNHEY and CDR2 SVGAGI. This CDR3 is CASSYGGGRAINEQFF. In DNA, the CDR3 is TGTGCCAGCAGTTACGGGGGCGGGAGGGCCATCAATGAGCAGTTCTTC.

The gene calls are TRBV7-2 and TRBJ1-3, with unresolved D. The CDR3 has 15 amino acids. Germline V gene lookup returns CDR1 SGHTA and CDR2 FQGNSA. Trimming took 2 bases from V and 0 from J, leaving 8 bases between them. The CDR3 nucleotides are TGTGCCAGCAGCTTACGATCCGGCTCTGGAAACACCATATATTTT. Encoded protein: CASSLRSGSGNTIYF.

The rearrangement uses TRBV7-9 and TRBJ2-3, with TRBD1 as a possible D gene (5 bases). Trimming pared 3 bases from V and 0 bases from J, leaving 13 bases between. The CDR3 sequence is 16 residues long. CDR1 is SEHNR and CDR2 is FQNEAQ in the germline V gene (reference sequence). CDR3 region: CASSFLADSSTDTQYF. CDR3 coding DNA: TGTGCCAGCAGCTTCTTGGCAGACAGTAGCACAGATACGCAGTATTTT.

This clonotype was found a few times. The genes are TRBV20-1 and TRBJ1-1; 9 nucleotides align to TRBD1. From germline, CDR1 is DFQATT and CDR2 SNEGSKA (reference sequence). The CDR3 length is 12 residues. The J segment lost 5 bases and the V segment lost 5 bases, leaving 3 bases of the junction unmatched. The CDR3 bases are TGCAGTGCTTACAGGGGGCAGACTGAAGCTTTCTTT. It yields the protein CSAYRGQTEAFF.

This clonotype was observed at least ten times. V gene TRBV7-2 combines with J gene TRBJ2-5, with TRBD2 as a possible D gene (6 bases). This CDR3 is built from 15 residues. V was clipped by 1 base and J by 2 bases, with 11 bases between them. Germline V gene data show CDR1 as SGHTA and CDR2 as FQGNSA. The CDR3 protein is CASSLVAGRQETQYF. The CDR3 DNA is TGTGCCAGCAGCTTAGTCGCGGGACGACAAGAGACCCAGTACTTC. The entire variable domain, with the rest obtained from reference TRBV7-2 and TRBJ2-5, is as follows: GAGVSQSPSNKVTEKGKDVELRCDPISGHTALYWYRQSLGQGLEFLIYFQGNSAPDKSGLPSDRFSAERTGGSVSTLTIQRTQQEDSAVYLCASSLVAGRQETQYFGPGTRLLVL.

This clonotype was seen just once. The chain combines TRBV14 with TRBJ2-7; no firm D call. Germline values: CDR1 SGHDN, CDR2 FVKESK. Trimming cost V 0 bases and J 6 bases, with 9 bases left between them. This CDR3 spans 13 amino acids. The CDR3 DNA sequence: TGTGCCAGCAGCCAAGAACTGGGATCCGAGCAGTACGTC. Amino acids: CASSQELGSEQYV.

The chain has TRBV5-1 and TRBJ2-7, with D maybe TRBD2 (5 bases). Looked up from germline, CDR1 is SGHRS and CDR2 is YFSETQ. The CDR3 contains 14 residues. Trimming took off 2 bases at V and 2 bases at J, with 11 bases between the two ends. CDR3 bases: TGCGCCAGCAGCTTTGGCGGGCGGACCTACGAGCAGTACTTC. Protein sequence: CASSFGGRTYEQYF.

For the CDR3, the DNA is TGTGCCAGCAGTCGTAATGGACAGTTCTATGGCTACACCTTC. Translating gives CASSRNGQFYGYTF. The rearrangement uses TRBV28 and TRBJ1-2; TRBD1 might be the D (6 bases). Trimming took off 5 bases at V and 4 bases at J, with 14 bases between the two ends. CDR3 length: 14 residues. Germline loops: CDR1 MDHEN, CDR2 SYDVKM.

The chain combines TRBV7-6 with TRBJ2-1, with TRBD2 identical over 7 bases. The CDR3 spans 16 residues. The germline V gene has CDR1 SGHVS and CDR2 FNYEAQ. After removal of 2 bases from V and 3 bases from J, the junction contained 7 bases not matched to a gene. The CDR3 protein is CASSLSGRGIYNEQFF. The CDR3 DNA reads as TGTGCCAGCAGCTTATCAGGGCGGGGGATCTACAATGAGCAGTTCTTC. The entire variable domain, with the rest obtained from reference TRBV7-6 and TRBJ2-1, is as follows: GAGVSQSPRYKVTKRGQDVALRCDPISGHVSLYWYRQALGQGPEFLTYFNYEAQQDKSGLPNDRFSAERPEGSISTLTIQRTEQRDSAMYRCASSLSGRGIYNEQFFGPGTRLTVL.

The V call is TRBV6-4, the J call TRBJ2-1, with D maybe TRBD2 (5 bases). The CDR3 loop spans 13 amino acids. Germline lookup yields CDR1 MRHNA and CDR2 SNTAGT. The V and J ends lost 4 bases and 8 bases respectively, with 12 bases between them. CDR3 coding DNA: TGTGCCAGCAGTGTGAGGGTAGCCGATGAGCAGTTCTTC. Amino acids: CASSVRVADEQFF.

This chain links TRBV5-1 with TRBJ1-2; weak D call: TRBD1 (6 bases). CDR1 and CDR2 from the germline V gene are SGHRS and YFSETQ. The V and J ends lost 4 bases and 2 bases respectively, with 18 bases between them. CDR3 length: 16 amino acids. CDR3 amino acids: CASSRPGAGTNYGYTF. CDR3 nucleotide sequence: TGCGCCAGCAGCCGTCCAGGGGCCGGTACAAACTATGGCTACACCTTC.

The J gene is TRBJ2-2, the V gene TRBV4-1, with unresolved D. Trimming shortened V by 3 bases and J by 4 bases, and 12 bases separated the two germline ends. CDR1 MGHRA and CDR2 YSYEKL come from the germline V gene. The CDR3 loop spans 15 amino acids. The CDR3 coding sequence is TGCGCCAGCAGCCAGGGCCCCGGCCGCACCGGGGAGCTGTTTTTT. Protein: CASSQGPGRTGELFF.

V and J are TRBV6-5 and TRBJ1-1; TRBD1 is a possible D gene (5 bases). The CDR3 consists of 13 residues. The V end lost 6 bases, the J end lost 5 bases, and 13 bases lay between the germline ends. The germline CDR1 and CDR2 sequences are MNHEY and SVGAGI. The CDR3 region is CASRGSGVTEAFF. For the CDR3, the DNA is TGTGCCAGCAGGGGCTCGGGGGTGACTGAAGCTTTCTTT.

This clonotype was seen more than once but under ten times. This chain joins TRBV7-3 and TRBJ2-2, with D possibly TRBD2 on 6 matching bases. CDR1 and CDR2 (germline): SGHTA, FQGTGA. Trimming cost V 1 base and J 1 base, with 10 bases left between them. The CDR3 has 16 residues. CDR3 nucleotide sequence: TGTGCCAGCAGCTTAATGGCAGCGGGGAACACCGGGGAGCTGTTTTTT. Amino acids: CASSLMAAGNTGELFF.

This clonotype was recorded many times. V is TRBV7-2 and J is TRBJ1-2, with no clear D. Trimming removed 1 base at V and 0 bases at J, with 6 bases between. Germline V gives CDR1 SGHTA, CDR2 FQGNSA. The CDR3 loop spans 14 amino acids. The CDR3: CASSLGQANYGYTF. The CDR3 DNA sequence: TGTGCCAGCAGCTTAGGGCAGGCTAACTATGGCTACACCTTC.

This clonotype turned up a few times. The V gene is TRBV7-9, the J gene TRBJ2-1; 7 bases are shared with TRBD2. CDR1 SEHNR and CDR2 FQNEAQ come from the germline V gene (reference sequence). This CDR3 spans 11 amino acids. Losses at the gene ends were 6 bases for V and 9 bases for J; bases not matched to a gene: 2. The CDR3 DNA reads as TGTGCCAGCAGTCCTAGCGGTGAGCAGTTCTTC. Its protein is CASSPSGEQFF.

The chain has TRBV11-2 and TRBJ2-1, with TRBD2 matching over 7 bases. The trim removed 6 bases at V and 0 bases at J, leaving 5 bases unmatched. Germline V CDR1 and CDR2: SGHAT, FQNNGV. CDR3 length equals 15 residues. The CDR3 loop reads CASSWKRDSYNEQFF. DNA of the CDR3: TGTGCCAGCAGTTGGAAGCGGGACTCCTACAATGAGCAGTTCTTC.

The gene calls are TRBV14 and TRBJ2-1, with 7 nucleotides matching TRBD2. Germline trimming cut 4 bases from V and 2 bases from J; bases unmatched to any gene: 14. Germline CDR1 reads SGHDN; CDR2 reads FVKESK. This CDR3 has 18 amino acids. The CDR3 region has the DNA TGTGCCAGCAGCCGCTTCATTAGTACTAGCGCTACCTACAATGAGCAGTTCTTC. Translation gives CASSRFISTSATYNEQFF.

The chain links TRBV10-3 to TRBJ2-7, with 9 bases aligning to TRBD2. Germline assignment: CDR1 ENHRY and CDR2 SYGVKD. V was pared by 4 bases and J by 2 bases, with 12 bases of the junction left unmatched. The CDR3 covers 17 residues. The CDR3 protein is CAISGGGQAGGPYEQYF. The DNA for the CDR3 is TGTGCCATCAGTGGGGGGGGCCAAGCGGGAGGCCCCTACGAGCAGTACTTC.

The J gene is TRBJ2-7, the V gene TRBV7-8; possible D gene TRBD2, 7 bases. Trimming removed 5 bases at V and 3 bases at J, with 17 bases between. The CDR3 totals 15 residues. CDR1 is SGHVS, CDR2 FQNEAQ, per germline. The CDR3 loop reads CASSPIRGGNYEQYF. The CDR3 DNA reads TGTGCCAGCAGCCCTATTAGGGGGGGGAACTACGAGCAGTACTTC. The whole variable domain, filled in from reference TRBV7-8 and TRBJ2-7, reads GAGVSQSPRYKVAKRGQDVALRCDPISGHVSLFWYQQALGQGPEFLTYFQNEAQLDKSGLPSDRFFAERPEGSVSTLKIQRTQQEDSAVYLCASSPIRGGNYEQYFGPGTRLTVT.

This clonotype has more than one count but fewer than ten. The rearrangement joins TRBV28 to TRBJ1-5; the D is unclear. The V gene's germline CDR1 is MDHEN and CDR2 SYDVKM. With 6 bases removed from V and 5 bases from J, the gap between germline ends came to 17 bases. This CDR3 has 15 amino acids. CDR3 DNA sequence: TGTGCCAGCAGATTCACATTGACAAGTCATCAGCCCCAGCATTTT. It codes for CASRFTLTSHQPQHF.

This chain uses TRBV20-1 with TRBJ1-1; D might be TRBD1 (5 bases). V lost 6 bases and J 4 bases, leaving 18 bases between the germline ends. The germline V gene encodes CDR1 DFQATT and CDR2 SNEGSKA (reference sequence). This CDR3 has 14 residues. CDR3 nucleotide sequence: TGCAGTGCCTCGCGAGGGGTAGGGAGCACTGAAGCTTTCTTT. It translates to CSASRGVGSTEAFF.

This clonotype was observed a few times. V is TRBV28 and J is TRBJ1-1, with 9 nucleotides matching TRBD1. Germline assignment: CDR1 MDHEN and CDR2 SYDVKM. Unmatched junction bases numbered 4, after V lost 5 bases and J lost 6 bases. The CDR3 length is 13 residues. The CDR3 sequence is CASSMRTGAEAFF. The CDR3 bases are TGTGCCAGCAGTATGCGGACAGGGGCTGAAGCTTTCTTT.

This clonotype was observed a handful of times. This chain links TRBV7-2 with TRBJ1-1, with 7 nucleotides matching TRBD1. J was trimmed by 5 bases and V by 4 bases; bases with no gene match: 7. CDR1 and CDR2 (germline): SGHTA, FQGNSA. The CDR3 is 14 residues long. Here the CDR3 reads CASSSPTGRTEAFF. CDR3 in DNA: TGTGCCAGCAGCTCTCCGACAGGGCGGACTGAAGCTTTCTTT.

This chain connects TRBV7-2 to TRBJ1-5; 7 nucleotides line up with TRBD1. The trim removed 5 bases at V and 7 bases at J, leaving 8 bases unmatched. CDR3 length: 14 amino acids. Germline V CDR1 and CDR2: SGHTA, FQGNSA. CDR3 DNA: TGTGCCAGCAGCCCATACAGGGGAGAGCAGCCCCAGCATTTT. Protein: CASSPYRGEQPQHF.

This clonotype showed up just a few times. The chain has TRBV5-6 and TRBJ1-1; no reliable D call. CDR1 and CDR2 (germline): SGHDT, YYEEEE. There are 15 residues in the CDR3. Trimming took off 0 bases at V and 1 base at J, with 10 bases between the two ends. The CDR3 DNA is TGTGCCAGCAGCTTGGCGACGCGAAAGAACACTGAAGCTTTCTTT. Translating it yields CASSLATRKNTEAFF.

This clonotype was seen repeatedly, ten times or more. The chain has TRBV7-2 and TRBJ1-1, with TRBD1 identical over 9 bases. Germline CDR1 and CDR2: SGHTA and FQGNSA. The CDR3 runs to 14 residues. Losses at the gene ends were 0 bases for V and 8 bases for J; bases not matched to a gene: 4. The CDR3 sequence is CASSLAGGTGEAFF. CDR3 nucleotide sequence: TGTGCCAGCAGCTTAGCAGGGGGGACAGGGGAAGCTTTCTTT.